These T cell receptor beta chains were read from a single sample in a study of T-cell reconstitution after alpha-beta-depleted transplantation in children. TCRdb re-called the PCR reads through MiXCR, storing one row per CDR3 protein. The sample has 100,000 to 150,000 distinct CDR3 sequences; around 23% are singletons. Material: PBMCs, mostly from graft donor cells, obtained 180 days after TCRalphabeta/CD19-depleted stem cell transplant. The receptor set was obtained from a male patient aged 2-15 years who had a stem cell transplant for chronic granulomatous disease, so the T cells may come from the graft donor. Each CDR3 is given with its conserved first and last residue. The D gene is left open where the match is weak. Where a row states a size, it is once, few, many or the class of an expanded clone; other rows omit it.

CDR3 length: 14; D gene: TRBD1; clone size: .; J gene: TRBJ2-7; V gene: TRBV5-1; CDR3 DNA: TGCGCCAGCAGCTTGAAAGACAGGGTTTCCGAGCAGTACTTC; CDR3 protein: CASSLKDRVSEQYF
CDR3 length: 11; D gene: .; clone size: few; J gene: TRBJ2-3; V gene: TRBV15; CDR3 DNA: TGTGCCACCAGCAGAGGAGATACGCAGTATTTT; CDR3 protein: CATSRGDTQYF
CDR3 length: 15; D gene: TRBD2; clone size: many; J gene: TRBJ2-3; V gene: TRBV7-2; CDR3 DNA: TGTGCCAGCAGCCCTAGCGGGGCATTTTCAGATACGCAGTATTTT; CDR3 protein: CASSPSGAFSDTQYF
CDR3 length: 15; D gene: .; clone size: few; J gene: TRBJ2-7; V gene: TRBV12-3/TRBV12-4; CDR3 DNA: TGTGCCAGCAGCCCTAGTTGGACAGTTTCCTACGAGCAGTACTTC; CDR3 protein: CASSPSWTVSYEQYF
CDR3 length: 11; D gene: .; clone size: .; J gene: TRBJ1-1; V gene: TRBV11-2; CDR3 DNA: TGTGCCAGCAGCTCCGGGACTGAAGCTTTCTTT; CDR3 protein: CASSSGTEAFF
CDR3 length: 14; D gene: .; clone size: .; J gene: TRBJ2-1; V gene: TRBV27; CDR3 DNA: TGTGCCAGCAGTTTAGCTTTCTCCTACAATGAGCAGTTCTTC; CDR3 protein: CASSLAFSYNEQFF
CDR3 length: 20; D gene: .; clone size: many; J gene: TRBJ2-2; V gene: TRBV13; CDR3 DNA: TGTGCCAGCAGCCCTACAGGGAACGCCATACGGTTCGAGATATCCGGGGAGCTGTTTTTT; CDR3 protein: CASSPTGNAIRFEISGELFF
CDR3 length: 11; D gene: .; clone size: many; J gene: TRBJ2-7; V gene: TRBV29-1; CDR3 DNA: TGCAGCGTGTCCTGGGCCTACGAGCAGTACTTC; CDR3 protein: CSVSWAYEQYF
CDR3 length: 16; D gene: TRBD2; clone size: few; J gene: TRBJ2-1; V gene: TRBV12-3/TRBV12-4; CDR3 DNA: TGTGCCAGCAGGCCAGTCGGGGGAGGGCCCTACAATGAGCAGTTCTTC; CDR3 protein: CASRPVGGGPYNEQFF
CDR3 length: 18; D gene: .; clone size: many; J gene: TRBJ2-5; V gene: TRBV4-3; CDR3 DNA: TGCGCCAGCAGCCAAGATCCCCTTTCCACGGGCCGGGGAGAGACCCAGTACTTC; CDR3 protein: CASSQDPLSTGRGETQYF
CDR3 length: 14; D gene: TRBD2; clone size: many; J gene: TRBJ2-3; V gene: TRBV20-1; CDR3 DNA: TGCAGTGCTAGAGGCGGGAGGCCCACAGATACGCAGTATTTT; CDR3 protein: CSARGGRPTDTQYF
CDR3 length: 17; D gene: TRBD2; clone size: .; J gene: TRBJ2-3; V gene: TRBV14; CDR3 DNA: TGTGCCAGCAGCCCCTTCACTAGCGGGAGGGCCGGGAGTACGCAGTATTTT; CDR3 protein: CASSPFTSGRAGSTQYF
CDR3 length: 16; D gene: .; clone size: .; J gene: TRBJ2-5; V gene: TRBV10-3; CDR3 DNA: TGTGCCATCAGTGAGTTGGGGGGGGCCGTCCAAGAGACCCAGTACTTC; CDR3 protein: CAISELGGAVQETQYF
CDR3 length: 13; D gene: .; clone size: few; J gene: TRBJ1-5; V gene: TRBV7-9; CDR3 DNA: TGTGCCAGCAGCTTGGCGGCCGAGCAGCCCCAGCATTTT; CDR3 protein: CASSLAAEQPQHF
CDR3 length: 15; D gene: .; clone size: .; J gene: TRBJ2-5; V gene: TRBV27; CDR3 DNA: TGTGCCAGCAGCCAAGGCATCAGGGAGGTAGAGACCCAGTACTTC; CDR3 protein: CASSQGIREVETQYF
CDR3 length: 13; D gene: TRBD1; clone size: many; J gene: TRBJ1-1; V gene: TRBV2; CDR3 DNA: TGTGCCAGCCGGGACAGAAAGAACACTGAAGCTTTCTTT; CDR3 protein: CASRDRKNTEAFF
CDR3 length: 17; D gene: TRBD1; clone size: many; J gene: TRBJ1-5; V gene: TRBV20-1; CDR3 DNA: TGCAGTGCTAGAGAAGGGACAGGGGGCCTAGTTAATCAGCCCCAGCATTTT; CDR3 protein: CSAREGTGGLVNQPQHF
CDR3 length: 13; D gene: .; clone size: .; J gene: TRBJ2-3; V gene: TRBV5-1; CDR3 DNA: TGCGCCAGCCTTGCGGGGGCAGGAGATACGCAGTATTTT; CDR3 protein: CASLAGAGDTQYF
CDR3 length: 14; D gene: .; clone size: many; J gene: TRBJ1-6; V gene: TRBV5-1; CDR3 DNA: TGCGCCAGCAGCACCTTGGACCGGAACTCACCCCTCCACTTT; CDR3 protein: CASSTLDRNSPLHF
CDR3 length: 16; D gene: .; clone size: few; J gene: TRBJ2-1; V gene: TRBV20-1; CDR3 DNA: TGCAGTGCTAGAGGGGGCATCCTGAGCTCCTACAATGAGCAGTTCTTC; CDR3 protein: CSARGGILSSYNEQFF
CDR3 length: 15; D gene: .; clone size: many; J gene: TRBJ2-7; V gene: TRBV20-1; CDR3 DNA: TGCAGTGCTAGAGAGAACAGGAGATTCGTCTACGAGCAGTACTTC; CDR3 protein: CSARENRRFVYEQYF
CDR3 length: 15; D gene: TRBD1; clone size: many; J gene: TRBJ1-2; V gene: TRBV5-1; CDR3 DNA: TGCGCCAGCAGCCCCAGGGGGGACGGGAACTATGGCTACACCTTC; CDR3 protein: CASSPRGDGNYGYTF
CDR3 length: 16; D gene: TRBD1; clone size: .; J gene: TRBJ2-7; V gene: TRBV27; CDR3 DNA: TGTGCCAGCAGTTTCAGGGCGACAGGGGCCCCCTACGAGCAGTACTTC; CDR3 protein: CASSFRATGAPYEQYF
CDR3 length: 12; D gene: .; clone size: .; J gene: TRBJ2-7; V gene: TRBV28; CDR3 DNA: TGTGCCAGCACGGGGAGTGGGTACGAGCAGTACTTC; CDR3 protein: CASTGSGYEQYF
CDR3 length: 14; D gene: TRBD1; clone size: .; J gene: TRBJ1-1; V gene: TRBV12-3/TRBV12-4; CDR3 DNA: TGTGCCAGCAGTTCGGACAGGGGGAGAGCTGAAGCTTTCTTT; CDR3 protein: CASSSDRGRAEAFF
CDR3 length: 18; D gene: TRBD2; clone size: many; J gene: TRBJ2-7; V gene: TRBV28; CDR3 DNA: TGTGCCAGCAGTTTGGGACTAGCGGGAGGGCAGGTCACCTACGAGCAGTACTTC; CDR3 protein: CASSLGLAGGQVTYEQYF
CDR3 length: 14; D gene: .; clone size: once; J gene: TRBJ2-7; V gene: TRBV5-6; CDR3 DNA: TGTGCCAGCAGCACCGGGACGGCTTCCTACGAGCAGTACTTC; CDR3 protein: CASSTGTASYEQYF
CDR3 length: 18; D gene: TRBD1; clone size: many; J gene: TRBJ2-1; V gene: TRBV12-3/TRBV12-4; CDR3 DNA: TGTGCCAGCAGTTCACGCTCCTGGACAGGGACCTTCTACAATGAGCAGTTCTTC; CDR3 protein: CASSSRSWTGTFYNEQFF
CDR3 length: 15; D gene: TRBD2; clone size: few; J gene: TRBJ2-1; V gene: TRBV20-1; CDR3 DNA: TGCAGTGCGCCCGGACTAGCGCGGTTTCACAATGAGCAGTTCTTC; CDR3 protein: CSAPGLARFHNEQFF
CDR3 length: 15; D gene: .; clone size: many; J gene: TRBJ2-1; V gene: TRBV4-3; CDR3 DNA: TGCGCCAGCAGCCAAGGTGGGAGCTCCTACAATGAGCAGTTCTTC; CDR3 protein: CASSQGGSSYNEQFF
CDR3 length: 14; D gene: TRBD2; clone size: .; J gene: TRBJ2-3; V gene: TRBV5-6; CDR3 DNA: TGTGCCAGCAGCCCCACTAGCGGCACAGATACGCAGTATTTT; CDR3 protein: CASSPTSGTDTQYF
CDR3 length: 16; D gene: TRBD1; clone size: .; J gene: TRBJ2-7; V gene: TRBV27; CDR3 DNA: TGTGCCAGCAGTTTAAGTGGGACAGGGGGCCCCTACGAGCAGTACTTC; CDR3 protein: CASSLSGTGGPYEQYF
CDR3 length: 17; D gene: TRBD1; clone size: .; J gene: TRBJ2-1; V gene: TRBV20-1; CDR3 DNA: TGCTGTGCTAGACATCTACCGGGGACAGCGTCCTACAATGAGCAGTTCTTC; CDR3 protein: CCARHLPGTASYNEQFF
CDR3 length: 14; D gene: .; clone size: many; J gene: TRBJ1-6; V gene: TRBV20-1; CDR3 DNA: TGCAGTGCAAAGACAGCTGAATATAATTCACCCCTCCACTTT; CDR3 protein: CSAKTAEYNSPLHF